This TCR beta chain came from a study of blood T cells in healthy people across ages. Healthy Caucasian individuals from Russia aged about 6 to 100 were enrolled as donors. PBMCs were isolated at a quantity of at least 6.5 million per sample. Per germline, CDR1 MGHRA and CDR2 YSYEKL. Trimming stripped 2 bases from V and 3 bases from J, with 5 bases between. The CDR3 spans 13 residues. The authors ran a second PCR of about 6 to 11 cycles using a sample-barcoded 5' primer and a J-beta primer mix. TCRdb re-analysed the 5' RACE reads in MiXCR, keeping a single row per CDR3 protein. The data contain roughly 1.5 million distinct CDR3 sequences, approximately 43% of them singletons.

Sequenced input: blood. V usage is TRBV4-1 and J usage is TRBJ1-5; no clear D gene. The sequence was collected from a woman between 18 and 29 years old in good health. In DNA, the CDR3 is TGCGCCAGCAGCCAAACTATCAATCAGCCCCAGCATTTT. This encodes CASSQTINQPQHF.